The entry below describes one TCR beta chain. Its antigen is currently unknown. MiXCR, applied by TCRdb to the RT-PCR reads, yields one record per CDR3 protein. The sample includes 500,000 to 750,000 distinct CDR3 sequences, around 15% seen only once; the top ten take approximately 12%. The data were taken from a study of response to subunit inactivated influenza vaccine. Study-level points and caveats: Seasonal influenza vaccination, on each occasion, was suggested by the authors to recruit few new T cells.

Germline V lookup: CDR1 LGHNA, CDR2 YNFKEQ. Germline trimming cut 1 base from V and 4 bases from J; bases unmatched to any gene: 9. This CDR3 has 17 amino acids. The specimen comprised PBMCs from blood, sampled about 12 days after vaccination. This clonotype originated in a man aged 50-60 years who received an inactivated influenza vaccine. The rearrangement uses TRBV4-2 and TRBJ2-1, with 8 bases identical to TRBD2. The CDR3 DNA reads TGTGCCAGCAGCCAAGGTCAGAAGCGGGGGACATACAATGAGCAGTTCTTC. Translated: CASSQGQKRGTYNEQFF.